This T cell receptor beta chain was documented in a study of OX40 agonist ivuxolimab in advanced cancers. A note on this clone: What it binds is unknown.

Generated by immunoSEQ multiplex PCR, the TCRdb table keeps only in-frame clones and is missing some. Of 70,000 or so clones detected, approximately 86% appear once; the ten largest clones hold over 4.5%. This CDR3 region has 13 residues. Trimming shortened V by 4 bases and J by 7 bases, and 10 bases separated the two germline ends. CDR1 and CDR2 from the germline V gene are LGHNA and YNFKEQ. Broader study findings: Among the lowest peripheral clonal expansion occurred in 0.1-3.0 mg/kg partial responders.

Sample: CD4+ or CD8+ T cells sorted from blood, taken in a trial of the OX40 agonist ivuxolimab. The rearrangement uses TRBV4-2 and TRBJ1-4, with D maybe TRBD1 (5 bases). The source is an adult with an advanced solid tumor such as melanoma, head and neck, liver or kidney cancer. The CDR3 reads CASSLGTLEKLFF. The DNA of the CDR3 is TGTGCCAGCAGCCTCGGGACCCTTGAAAAACTGTTTTTT.